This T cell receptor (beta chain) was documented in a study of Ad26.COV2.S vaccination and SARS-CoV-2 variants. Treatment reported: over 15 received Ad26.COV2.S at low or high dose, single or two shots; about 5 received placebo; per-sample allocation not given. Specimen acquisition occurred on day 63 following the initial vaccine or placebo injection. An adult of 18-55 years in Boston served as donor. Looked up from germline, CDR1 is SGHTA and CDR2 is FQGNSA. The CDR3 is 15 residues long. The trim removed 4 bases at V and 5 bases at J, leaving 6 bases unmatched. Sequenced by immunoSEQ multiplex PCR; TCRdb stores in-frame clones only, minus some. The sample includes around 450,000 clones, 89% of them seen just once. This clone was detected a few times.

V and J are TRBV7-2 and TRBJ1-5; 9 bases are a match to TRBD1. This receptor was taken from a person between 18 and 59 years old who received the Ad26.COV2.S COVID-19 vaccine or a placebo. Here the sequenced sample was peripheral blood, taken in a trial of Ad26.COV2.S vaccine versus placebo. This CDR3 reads CASSSWDREDQPQHF. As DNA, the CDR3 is TGTGCCAGCAGCTCATGGGACAGGGAGGATCAGCCCCAGCATTTT.